These 23 T cell receptor beta chains were all obtained from the same sample, sequenced in a study of cytomegalovirus exposure and HLA in healthy donors. PCR amplification relied on 60 Vbeta primers (plus 13 Jbeta primers). TCRdb's copy holds only in-frame clones and misses some; the assay was immunoSEQ multiplex PCR. Of approximately 220,000 clones in the sample, 65% to 85% were seen once. The sample comprised PBMCs. The receptors were sampled from a boy younger than 10 in good health and CMV-seronegative.

This sequence joins TRBV30 and TRBJ1-3, with D maybe TRBD1 (5 bases). The length of the CDR3 is 15 residues. Germline V lookup: CDR1 GTSNPN, CDR2 SVGIG (reference sequence). V was clipped by 4 bases and J by 1 base, with 14 bases between them. For the CDR3, the DNA is TGTGCCTGGACGGCAGGGCTAAGATCTGGAAACACCATATATTTT. Translating it yields CAWTAGLRSGNTIYF. The full variable domain, with the rest looked up from reference TRBV30 and TRBJ1-3, is SQTIHQWPATLVQPVGSPLSLECTVEGTSNPNLYWYRQAAGRGLQLLFYSVGIGQISSEVPQNLSASRPQDRQFILSSKKLLLSDSGFYLCAWTAGLRSGNTIYFGEGSWLTVV.

The chain joins TRBV5-4 to TRBJ2-1, with 7 bases aligning to TRBD2. The germline V gene encodes CDR1 SGHNT and CDR2 YYREEE (reference sequence). V lost 4 bases and J lost 8; bases outside the gene matches: 3. CDR3 size: 12 residues. CDR3 DNA: TGTGCCAGCAGCCTCCGGGGGGATGAGCAGTTCTTC. As protein: CASSLRGDEQFF.

This sequence joins TRBV4-1 and TRBJ1-3; D might be TRBD1 (6 bases). From germline, CDR1 is MGHRA and CDR2 YSYEKL. The CDR3 is 17 residues long. V was pared by 1 base and J by 2 bases, with 15 bases between. The CDR3 loop is CASSQATHWDTGNTIYF. The CDR3 nucleotides read TGCGCCAGCAGCCAAGCCACACACTGGGACACTGGAAACACCATATATTTT.

This rearrangement joins TRBV6-5 to TRBJ2-3; the D gene is possibly TRBD1 (6 bases). The CDR3 runs 15 residues. The germline V gene encodes CDR1 MNHEY and CDR2 SVGAGI. Deletions cut 7 bases from V and 0 bases from J, with 14 bases between. This CDR3 is CASTNRDPSTDTQYF. DNA for the CDR3: TGTGCCAGCACCAACAGGGATCCTAGCACAGATACGCAGTATTTT.

This clone has just a few counts. The chain has TRBV9 and TRBJ2-3; TRBD1 matches 9 bases. This CDR3 is 17 amino acids long. Per germline, CDR1 SGDLS and CDR2 YYNGEE. The trim removed 4 bases at V and 0 bases at J, leaving 9 bases unmatched. This CDR3 is CASSPRTGVDSTDTQYF. DNA of the CDR3: TGTGCCAGCAGCCCTCGGACAGGGGTGGATAGCACAGATACGCAGTATTTT.

The chain is built from TRBV30 and TRBJ2-7; D perhaps matches TRBD1 (5 bases). Germline CDR1 reads GTSNPN; CDR2 reads SVGIG (reference sequence). Trimming stripped 5 bases from V and 2 bases from J, with 13 bases between. The CDR3 is 13 residues long. The CDR3 reads CAWGPTAAYEQYF. Written as DNA, the CDR3 is TGTGCCTGGGGCCCGACAGCTGCCTACGAGCAGTACTTC.

V is TRBV27 and J is TRBJ1-1; no clear D gene. The V gene's germline CDR1 is MNHEY and CDR2 SMNVEV (reference sequence). V lost 8 bases to trimming and J lost 1 base, with 14 bases between them. CDR3 length: 14 residues. CDR3: CASRGRAQNTEAFF. The CDR3 DNA reads TGTGCCAGCCGCGGGAGGGCCCAGAACACTGAAGCTTTCTTT.

The chain joins TRBV5-6 to TRBJ2-7; TRBD2 might be the D (6 bases). From germline, CDR1 is SGHDT and CDR2 YYEEEE. Trimming took off 0 bases at V and 2 bases at J, with 12 bases between the two ends. The CDR3 sequence is 15 residues long. DNA for the CDR3: TGTGCCAGCAGCTTGGCCTCGGGGGAACCCTACGAGCAGTACTTC. Translation gives CASSLASGEPYEQYF.

The gene calls are TRBV5-8 and TRBJ2-5, with 15 bases that match TRBD2. From germline, CDR1 is SGHTS and CDR2 YDEGEE. V was clipped by 3 bases and J by 5 bases; unmatched bases: 8. This CDR3 has 17 amino acids. Written as DNA, the CDR3 is TGTGCCAGCAGCTCTGGGACTAGCGGGAGGAATGGCGAGACCCAGTACTTC. This sequence encodes CASSSGTSGRNGETQYF.

This rearrangement joins TRBV19 to TRBJ1-4; 8 bases align to TRBD1. Trimming cost V 5 bases and J 7 bases; bases outside gene matches: 9. The CDR3 is 15 residues long. CDR1 is LNHDA and CDR2 is SQIVND in the germline V gene (reference sequence). The CDR3 protein is CASSGTGGWSEKLFF. CDR3 nucleotides: TGTGCCAGTAGTGGAACAGGGGGATGGAGTGAAAAACTGTTTTTT.

The chain recombines TRBV29-1 with TRBJ1-1; TRBD1 is a possible D gene (6 bases). Trimming cost V 4 bases and J 5 bases, with 14 bases left between them. Germline assignment: CDR1 SQVTM and CDR2 ANQGSEA. This CDR3 is 13 amino acids long. The CDR3 loop is CSVVRGRMTEAFF. The CDR3 DNA is TGCAGCGTTGTCAGGGGCAGAATGACTGAAGCTTTCTTT.

V is TRBV20-1 and J is TRBJ2-5, with D tentatively TRBD1 (6 bases). Trimming left V 5 bases short and J 3 bases short, with 7 bases between. CDR3 length: 11 amino acids. Germline CDR1 reads DFQATT; CDR2 reads SNEGSKA (reference sequence). Here the CDR3 DNA reads TGCAGTGCTTACAGGGAAGAGACCCAGTACTTC. This translates into CSAYREETQYF.

The J gene is TRBJ1-1, the V gene TRBV10-3; D is unclear. The germline CDR1 and CDR2 sequences are ENHRY and SYGVKD. V lost 0 bases to trimming and J lost 1 base, with 12 bases between them. CDR3 size: 16 residues. CDR3 residues: CAISESRGSSNTEAFF. Written as DNA, the CDR3 is TGTGCCATCAGTGAGTCCCGGGGTTCGTCGAACACTGAAGCTTTCTTT.

Note on this clone: The sample holds other DNA sequences that translate to the same CDR3. The chain employs TRBV18 and TRBJ1-1, with D possibly being TRBD1 (5 bases). The CDR3 runs 13 residues. The V end lost 3 bases, the J end lost 1 base, and 6 bases lay between the germline ends. CDR1 and CDR2 (germline): KGHSH, LQKENI. This chain's CDR3 is CASSPGGNTEAFF. The DNA for the CDR3 is TGTGCCAGCTCACCCGGGGGGAACACTGAAGCTTTCTTT.

The chain uses TRBV4-1 and TRBJ2-1, with TRBD2 matching over 7 bases. The V gene end was trimmed by 0 bases and the J gene end by 8 bases; junction bases not matched to a gene: 16. Looked up from germline, CDR1 is MGHRA and CDR2 is YSYEKL. The CDR3 spans 18 residues. The CDR3 DNA is TGCGCCAGCAGCCAAGAAGGGGAGACTAGCAGATCGCTCGATGAGCAGTTCTTC. As protein: CASSQEGETSRSLDEQFF.

Worth noting for this clone: Additional DNA sequences in this sample encode the identical CDR3. The rearrangement joins TRBV6-5 to TRBJ2-5, with D hard to call. Germline CDR1 MNHEY, CDR2 SVGAGI. The length of the CDR3 is 13 residues. The V end lost 6 bases, the J end lost 1 base, and 9 bases lay between the germline ends. The CDR3 is CASSRTGQETQYF. The CDR3 DNA reads TGTGCCAGCAGCCGAACGGGCCAAGAGACCCAGTACTTC.

The rearrangement joins TRBV30 to TRBJ1-1; D is unclear. From germline, CDR1 is GTSNPN and CDR2 SVGIG (reference sequence). The length of the CDR3 is 12 residues. V was clipped by 5 bases and J by 1 base, with 8 bases between them. In DNA form, the CDR3 reads TGTGCCTGGGGACGGGGGAACACTGAAGCTTTCTTT. It encodes CAWGRGNTEAFF. Combining the CDR3 with reference TRBV30 and TRBJ1-1 gives the whole variable domain SQTIHQWPATLVQPVGSPLSLECTVEGTSNPNLYWYRQAAGRGLQLLFYSVGIGQISSEVPQNLSASRPQDRQFILSSKKLLLSDSGFYLCAWGRGNTEAFFGQGTRLTVV.

The genes are TRBV5-4 and TRBJ2-6, with 11 nucleotides matching TRBD2. This CDR3 spans 17 amino acids. Unmatched junction bases numbered 5, after V lost 4 bases and J lost 2 bases. Germline lookup yields CDR1 SGHNT and CDR2 YYREEE (reference sequence). CDR3 nucleotide sequence: TGTGCCAGCAGCGACTTAGCGGGAGGGCCTGGGGCCAACGTCCTGACTTTC. It specifies CASSDLAGGPGANVLTF.

The rearrangement uses TRBV27 and TRBJ1-1; possible D gene TRBD1, 6 bases. The length of the CDR3 is 12 residues. The V end lost 5 bases, the J end lost 7 bases, and 11 bases lay between the germline ends. Germline CDR1 reads MNHEY; CDR2 reads SMNVEV (reference sequence). CDR3 residues: CASSPQGSEAFF. Written as DNA, the CDR3 is TGTGCCAGCAGTCCACAGGGTAGTGAAGCTTTCTTT.

The chain has TRBV5-1 and TRBJ2-1; perhaps TRBD2 as D (5 bases). CDR3 size: 13 residues. Germline assignment: CDR1 SGHRS and CDR2 YFSETQ. V was clipped by 1 base and J by 7 bases, with 9 bases between them. The CDR3 reads CASSLNRENEQFF. The DNA for the CDR3 is TGCGCCAGCAGCTTGAACCGGGAAAATGAGCAGTTCTTC.

This clone was picked up a small number of times. The chain joins TRBV29-1 to TRBJ1-4, with TRBD1 as a possible D gene (5 bases). V was clipped by 7 bases and J by 6 bases, with 12 bases between them. Germline CDR1 and CDR2: SQVTM and ANQGSEA. This CDR3 comprises 12 residues. For the CDR3, the DNA is TGCAGCGCCGCCTGGGGGGATGAAAAACTGTTTTTT. It specifies CSAAWGDEKLFF.

Note on this clone: This specimen includes other DNA sequences encoding the same CDR3. The chain has TRBV7-9 and TRBJ1-1; 7 bases are shared with TRBD1. The CDR3 spans 14 residues. V dropped 5 bases and J dropped 2; count of bases not matched to a gene: 5. Germline V CDR1 and CDR2: SEHNR, FQNEAQ (reference sequence). This chain's CDR3 is CASSRQGRNTEAFF. The CDR3 DNA sequence: TGTGCCAGCAGCCGACAGGGCCGTAACACTGAAGCTTTCTTT.

This chain uses TRBV6-1 with TRBJ2-1, with 8 nucleotides matching TRBD2. The CDR3 loop spans 14 amino acids. CDR1 is MNHNS, CDR2 SASEGT, per germline. Losses at the gene ends were 4 bases for V and 8 bases for J; bases not matched to a gene: 7. DNA of the CDR3: TGTGCCAGCAGTGTCGCGGGAGGTGCCGATGAGCAGTTCTTC. Amino acids: CASSVAGGADEQFF.